This record concerns one TCR beta chain sequence. Its antigen is still unknown. This entry comes from a study of CXCR3-negative and CXCR3-positive naive CD8 T cells. TRB cDNA libraries were made by UMI-labeled 5' RACE. After re-calling the 5' RACE reads, TCRdb lists one entry per CDR3 protein, DNA absent. In all, the sample yields some 50,000 distinct CDR3 sequences. Broader study findings: TRB CDR3 properties were used to infer TCR strength, and surface CD5 was comparable between naive subsets. Naive subsets were similarly diverse, while memory CD8+ repertoires were much less diverse. Whereas memory cells differed, naive CXCR3-negative and CXCR3-positive cells shared similar TRBV-TRBJ usage.

CDR1 MGHRA and CDR2 YSYEKL come from the germline V gene. This CDR3 contains 15 residues. A CD45RO-CCR7+CD27+CD95- profile was what naive CD8+ T cells displayed. The receptor was derived from a human donor in good health. Some clones in this sample may be carry-over from other donors' samples. The gene calls are TRBV4-1 and TRBJ2-1; the D gene TCRdb calls, TRBD2, cannot be checked with no DNA. The sample consisted of naive CXCR3- CD8+ T cells from blood. Sample subset: CD45RO-CCR7+CD27+CD95- naive CD8+ T cells lacking CXCR3 (TNR3-). The CDR3 here is CASSYLAGGYNEQFF.